The 9 T cell receptor beta chains reported below all come from one sample, sequenced in a study of PD-L1 blockade in urothelial cancer. The table came from immunoSEQ multiplex PCR; TCRdb's copy has only in-frame clones and leaves some out. Seen here are over 65,000 clones, roughly 84% observed once, and the top ten hold 4% to 6%. Specimen: PBMCs, collected around atezolizumab (anti-PD-L1) treatment. These receptors were obtained from an older man with urothelial cancer.

This clone has just a few counts. The J gene is TRBJ2-7, the V gene TRBV11-2, with unresolved D. V lost 3 bases and J lost 6, with 18 bases in between. Germline V gene sequence: CDR1 SGHAT, CDR2 FQNNGV. CDR3 length: 15 residues. DNA of the CDR3: TGTGCCAGCAGCTTCGATCGCCCTCCGGGTTTCGAGCAGTACTTC. Protein sequence: CASSFDRPPGFEQYF.

The CDR3 here is CASSQDPRQGAEQYF. The CDR3 DNA reads as TGCGCCAGCAGCCAAGACCCCAGGCAGGGGGCAGAGCAGTACTTC. This chain uses TRBV4-1 with TRBJ2-7, with 8 bases lining up with TRBD1. V trimming: 0 bases; J trimming: 7 bases; junction bases outside the gene matches: 8. This CDR3 is built from 15 residues. Germline assignment: CDR1 MGHRA and CDR2 YSYEKL.

This sequence joins TRBV6-5 and TRBJ2-7, with 8 bases fitting TRBD1. Germline V lookup: CDR1 MNHEY, CDR2 SVGAGI. The CDR3 length is 13 residues. The V segment lost 6 bases and the J segment 7 bases; nucleotides outside the gene matches: 8. CDR3 nucleotide sequence: TGTGCCAGCAGGAGACAGACAGGGGATGAGCAGTACTTC. This encodes CASRRQTGDEQYF.

V usage is TRBV7-6 and J usage is TRBJ2-3, with 11 bases aligning to TRBD1. Germline CDR1 and CDR2: SGHVS and FNYEAQ. CDR3 length: 16 residues. V was pared by 3 bases and J by 4 bases, with 6 bases of the junction left unmatched. The CDR3 protein is CASSFRTGGGSDTQYF. The CDR3 coding sequence is TGTGCCAGCAGCTTTCGGACAGGGGGCGGCTCAGATACGCAGTATTTT.

CDR3 residues: CASSYLAGPLGNEQFF. As DNA, the CDR3 is TGTGCCAGCAGTTATCTAGCGGGACCTTTGGGGAATGAGCAGTTCTTC. The chain uses TRBV2 and TRBJ2-1; TRBD2 matches at 9 bases. Germline loops: CDR1 SNHLY, CDR2 FYNNEI. This CDR3 contains 16 residues. J was trimmed by 7 bases and V by 5 bases; bases with no gene match: 12.

The V and J genes are TRBV29-1 and TRBJ2-1; 12 bases fit TRBD2. Germline CDR1 SQVTM, CDR2 ANQGSEA. J lost 6 bases, V lost 6 bases, and 6 bases had no gene match. The CDR3 is made up of 14 amino acids. The CDR3 DNA reads as TGCAGCGTAGGACCTAGCGGGAGGGGCAATGAGCAGTTCTTC. Residues: CSVGPSGRGNEQFF.

This chain links TRBV28 with TRBJ1-2; no firm D call. CDR1 and CDR2 (germline): MDHEN, SYDVKM. With 5 bases removed from V and 2 bases from J, the gap between germline ends came to 3 bases. This CDR3 is 11 amino acids long. The CDR3 reads CASSPNYGYTF. The DNA of the CDR3 is TGTGCCAGCAGTCCAAACTATGGCTACACCTTC.

The chain links TRBV7-6 to TRBJ1-1, with 9 nucleotides matching TRBD1. The CDR3 runs 16 residues. Losses at the gene ends were 5 bases for V and 0 bases for J; bases not matched to a gene: 7. Germline V gene data show CDR1 as SGHVS and CDR2 as FNYEAQ. CDR3 DNA sequence: TGTGCCAGCAGCCCAAGACAGGGGGACATGAACACTGAAGCTTTCTTT. It codes for CASSPRQGDMNTEAFF. Full variable domain (rest looked up from reference TRBV7-6 and TRBJ1-1): GAGVSQSPRYKVTKRGQDVALRCDPISGHVSLYWYRQALGQGPEFLTYFNYEAQQDKSGLPNDRFSAERPEGSISTLTIQRTEQRDSAMYRCASSPRQGDMNTEAFFGQGTRLTVV.

V gene TRBV14 combines with J gene TRBJ2-3; 7 bases are a match to TRBD2. Germline trimming cut 4 bases from V and 0 bases from J; bases unmatched to any gene: 7. Germline V gene data show CDR1 as SGHDN and CDR2 as FVKESK. CDR3 length equals 16 residues. This CDR3 is CASSLSSGFSTDTQYF. DNA of the CDR3: TGTGCCAGCAGCCTGTCTAGCGGCTTTAGCACAGATACGCAGTATTTT.